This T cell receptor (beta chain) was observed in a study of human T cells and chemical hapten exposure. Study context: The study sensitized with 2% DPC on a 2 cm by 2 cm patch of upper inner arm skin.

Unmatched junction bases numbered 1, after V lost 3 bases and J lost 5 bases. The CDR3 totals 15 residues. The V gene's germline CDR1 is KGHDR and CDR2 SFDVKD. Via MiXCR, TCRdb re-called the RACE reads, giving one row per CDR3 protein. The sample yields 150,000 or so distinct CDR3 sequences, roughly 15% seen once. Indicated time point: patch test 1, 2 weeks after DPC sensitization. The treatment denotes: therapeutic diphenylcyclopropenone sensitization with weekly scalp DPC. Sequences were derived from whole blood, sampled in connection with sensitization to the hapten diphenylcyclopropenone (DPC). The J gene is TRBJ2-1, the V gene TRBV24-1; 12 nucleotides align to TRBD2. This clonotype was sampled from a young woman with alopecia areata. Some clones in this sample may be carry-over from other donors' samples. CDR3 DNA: TGTGCCACCAGTGATCTAGCGGGGGGGCACAATGAGCAGTTCTTC. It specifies CATSDLAGGHNEQFF.